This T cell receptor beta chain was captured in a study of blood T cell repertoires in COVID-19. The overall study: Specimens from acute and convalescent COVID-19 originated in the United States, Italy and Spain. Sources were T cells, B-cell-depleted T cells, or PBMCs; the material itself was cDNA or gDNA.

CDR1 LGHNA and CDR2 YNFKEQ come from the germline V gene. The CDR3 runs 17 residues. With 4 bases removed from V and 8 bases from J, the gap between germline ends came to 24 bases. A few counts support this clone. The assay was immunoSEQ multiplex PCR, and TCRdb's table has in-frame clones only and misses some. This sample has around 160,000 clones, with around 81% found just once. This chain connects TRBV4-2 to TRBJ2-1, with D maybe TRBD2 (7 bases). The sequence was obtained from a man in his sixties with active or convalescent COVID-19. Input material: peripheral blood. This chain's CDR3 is CASSPYPGGPTEDEQFF. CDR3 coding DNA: TGTGCCAGCAGCCCCTACCCGGGGGGCCCCACTGAGGATGAGCAGTTCTTC.